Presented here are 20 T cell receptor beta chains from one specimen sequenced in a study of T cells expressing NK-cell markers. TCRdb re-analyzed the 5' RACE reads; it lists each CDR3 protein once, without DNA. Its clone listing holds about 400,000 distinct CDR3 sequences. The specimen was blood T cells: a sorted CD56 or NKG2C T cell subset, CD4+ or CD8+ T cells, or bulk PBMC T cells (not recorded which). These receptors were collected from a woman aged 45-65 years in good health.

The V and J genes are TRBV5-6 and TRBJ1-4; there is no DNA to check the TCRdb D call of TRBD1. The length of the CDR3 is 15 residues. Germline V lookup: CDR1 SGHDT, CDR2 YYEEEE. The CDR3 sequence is CASSLGRGFFEKLFF.

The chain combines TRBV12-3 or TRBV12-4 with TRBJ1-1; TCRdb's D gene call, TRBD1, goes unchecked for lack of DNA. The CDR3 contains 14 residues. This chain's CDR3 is CASVSQWGYTEAFF.

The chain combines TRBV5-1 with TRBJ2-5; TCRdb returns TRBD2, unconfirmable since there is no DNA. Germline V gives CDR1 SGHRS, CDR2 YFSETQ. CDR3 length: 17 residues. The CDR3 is CASSSRLAGGNQETQYF.

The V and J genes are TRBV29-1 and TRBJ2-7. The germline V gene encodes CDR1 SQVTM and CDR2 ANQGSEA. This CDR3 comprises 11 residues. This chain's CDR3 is CSGVVSYEQYF.

CDR3 sequence: CATSRRQGVSDTQYF. The chain is built from TRBV15 and TRBJ2-3; TCRdb indicates TRBD1, and absent DNA this call remains unverified. In germline, CDR1 is LNHNV, CDR2 YYDKDF (reference sequence). The CDR3 is 15 residues long.

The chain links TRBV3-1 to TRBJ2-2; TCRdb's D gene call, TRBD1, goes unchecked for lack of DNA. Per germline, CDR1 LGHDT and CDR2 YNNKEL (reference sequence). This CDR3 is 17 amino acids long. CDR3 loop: CASSLPGQVLFTGELFF.

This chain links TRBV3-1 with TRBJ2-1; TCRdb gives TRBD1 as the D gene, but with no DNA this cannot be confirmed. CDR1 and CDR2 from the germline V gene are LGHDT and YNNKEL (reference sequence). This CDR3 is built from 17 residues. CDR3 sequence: CASSQDHEGAYYNEQFF.

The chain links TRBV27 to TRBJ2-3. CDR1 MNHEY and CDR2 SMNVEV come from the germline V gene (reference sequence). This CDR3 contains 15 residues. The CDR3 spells CASSSLLLHTDTQYF.

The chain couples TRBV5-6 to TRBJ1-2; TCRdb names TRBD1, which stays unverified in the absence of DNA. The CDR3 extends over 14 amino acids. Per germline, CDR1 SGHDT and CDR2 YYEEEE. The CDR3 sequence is CASSSGTGIYGYTF. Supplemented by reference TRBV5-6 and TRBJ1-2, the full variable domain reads DAGVTQSPTHLIKTRGQQVTLRCSPKSGHDTVSWYQQALGQGPQFIFQYYEEEERQRGNFPDRFSGHQFPNYSSELNVNALLLGDSALYLCASSSGTGIYGYTFGSGTRLTVV.

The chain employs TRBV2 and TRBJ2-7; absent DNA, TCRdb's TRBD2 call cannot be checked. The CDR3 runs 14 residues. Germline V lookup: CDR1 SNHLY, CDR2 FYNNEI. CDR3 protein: CASSLTSVTYEQYF. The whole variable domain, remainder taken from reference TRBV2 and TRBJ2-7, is EPEVTQTPSHQVTQMGQEVILRCVPISNHLYFYWYRQILGQKVEFLVSFYNNEISEKSEIFDDQFSVERPDGSNFTLKIRSTKLEDSAMYFCASSLTSVTYEQYFGPGTRLTVT.

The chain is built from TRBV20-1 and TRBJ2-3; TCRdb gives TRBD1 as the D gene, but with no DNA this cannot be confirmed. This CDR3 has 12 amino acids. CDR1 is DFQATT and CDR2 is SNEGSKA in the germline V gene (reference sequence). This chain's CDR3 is CSAPDLTDTQYF.

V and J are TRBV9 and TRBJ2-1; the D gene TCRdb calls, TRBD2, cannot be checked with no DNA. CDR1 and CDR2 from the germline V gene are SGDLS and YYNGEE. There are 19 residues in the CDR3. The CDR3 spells CASSVAGTSGRALVNEQFF.

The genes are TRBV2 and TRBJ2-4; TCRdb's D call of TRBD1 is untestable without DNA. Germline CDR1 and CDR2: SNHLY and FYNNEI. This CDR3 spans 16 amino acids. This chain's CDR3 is CASRGGGSGSSDIQYF.

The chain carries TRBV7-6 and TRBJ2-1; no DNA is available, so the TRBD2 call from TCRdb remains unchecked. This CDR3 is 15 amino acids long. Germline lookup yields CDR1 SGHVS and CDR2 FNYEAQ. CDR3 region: CASSNLAGSYNEQFF.

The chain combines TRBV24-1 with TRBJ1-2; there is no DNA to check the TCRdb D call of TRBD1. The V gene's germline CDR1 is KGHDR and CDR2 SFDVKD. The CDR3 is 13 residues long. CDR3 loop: CATSDFPGNGYTF.

The CDR3 reads CAISERETNEQFF. This chain uses TRBV10-3 with TRBJ2-1. The CDR3 runs 13 residues. Looked up from germline, CDR1 is ENHRY and CDR2 is SYGVKD.

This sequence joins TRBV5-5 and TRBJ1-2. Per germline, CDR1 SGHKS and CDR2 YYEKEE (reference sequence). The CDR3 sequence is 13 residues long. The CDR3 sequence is CASSLEAAYGYTF.

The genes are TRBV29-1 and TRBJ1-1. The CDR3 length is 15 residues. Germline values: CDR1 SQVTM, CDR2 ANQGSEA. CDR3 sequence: CSVALRPAMNTEAFF.

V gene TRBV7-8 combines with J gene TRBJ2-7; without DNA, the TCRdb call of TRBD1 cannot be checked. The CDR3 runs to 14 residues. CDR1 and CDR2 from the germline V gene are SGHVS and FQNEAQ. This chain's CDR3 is CASSSPTSKGEQYF.

CDR3 sequence reads: CASSHSEAETYNEQFF. This chain connects TRBV5-1 to TRBJ2-1. The CDR3 sequence is 16 residues long. Germline V gene sequence: CDR1 SGHRS, CDR2 YFSETQ.